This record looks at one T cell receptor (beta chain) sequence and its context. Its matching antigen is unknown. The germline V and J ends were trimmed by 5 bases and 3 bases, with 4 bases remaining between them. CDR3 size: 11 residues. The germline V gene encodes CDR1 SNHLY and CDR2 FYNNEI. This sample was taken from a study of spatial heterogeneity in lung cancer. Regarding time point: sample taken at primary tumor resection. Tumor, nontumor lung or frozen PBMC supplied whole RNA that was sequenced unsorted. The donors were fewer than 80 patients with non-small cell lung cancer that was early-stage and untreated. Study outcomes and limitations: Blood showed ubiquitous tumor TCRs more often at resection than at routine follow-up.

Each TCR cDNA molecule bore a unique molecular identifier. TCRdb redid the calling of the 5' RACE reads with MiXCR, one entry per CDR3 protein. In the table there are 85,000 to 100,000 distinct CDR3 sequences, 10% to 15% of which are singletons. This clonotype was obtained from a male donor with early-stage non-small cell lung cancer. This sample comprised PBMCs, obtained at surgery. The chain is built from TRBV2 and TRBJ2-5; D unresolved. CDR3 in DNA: TGTGCCAGCAGTAAAGAAGAGACCCAGTACTTC. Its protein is CASSKEETQYF.